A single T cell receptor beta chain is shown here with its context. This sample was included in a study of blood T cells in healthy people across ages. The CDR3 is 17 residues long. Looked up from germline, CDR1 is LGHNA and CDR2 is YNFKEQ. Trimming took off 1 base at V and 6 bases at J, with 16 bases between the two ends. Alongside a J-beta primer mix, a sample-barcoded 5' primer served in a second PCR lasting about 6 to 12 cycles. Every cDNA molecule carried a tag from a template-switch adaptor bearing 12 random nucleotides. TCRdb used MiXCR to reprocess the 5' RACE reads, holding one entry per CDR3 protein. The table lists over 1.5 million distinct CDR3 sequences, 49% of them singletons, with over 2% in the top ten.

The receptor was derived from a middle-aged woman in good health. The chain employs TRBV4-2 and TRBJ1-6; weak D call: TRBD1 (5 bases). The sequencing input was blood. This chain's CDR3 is CASSQVGTAICNSPLHF. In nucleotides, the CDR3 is TGTGCCAGCAGCCAAGTCGGGACGGCGATCTGTAATTCACCCCTCCACTTT.